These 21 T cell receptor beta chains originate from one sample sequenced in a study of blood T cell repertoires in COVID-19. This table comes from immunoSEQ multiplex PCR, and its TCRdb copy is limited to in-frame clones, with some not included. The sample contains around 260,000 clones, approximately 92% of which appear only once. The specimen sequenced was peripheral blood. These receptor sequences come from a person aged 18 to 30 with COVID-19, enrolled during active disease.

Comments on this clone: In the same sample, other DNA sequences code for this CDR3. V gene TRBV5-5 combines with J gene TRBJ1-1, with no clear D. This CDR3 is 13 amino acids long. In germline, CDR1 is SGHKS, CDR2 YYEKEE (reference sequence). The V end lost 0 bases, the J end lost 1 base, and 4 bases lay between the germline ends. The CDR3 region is CASSLGANTEAFF. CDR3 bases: TGTGCCAGCAGCTTGGGGGCGAACACTGAAGCTTTCTTT.

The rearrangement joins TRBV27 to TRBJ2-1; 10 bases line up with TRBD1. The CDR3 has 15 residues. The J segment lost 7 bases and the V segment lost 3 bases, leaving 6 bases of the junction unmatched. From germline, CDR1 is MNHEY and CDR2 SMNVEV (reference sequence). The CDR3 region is CASSFRQGAPNEQFF. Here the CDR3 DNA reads TGTGCCAGCAGTTTCAGACAGGGGGCGCCGAATGAGCAGTTCTTC.

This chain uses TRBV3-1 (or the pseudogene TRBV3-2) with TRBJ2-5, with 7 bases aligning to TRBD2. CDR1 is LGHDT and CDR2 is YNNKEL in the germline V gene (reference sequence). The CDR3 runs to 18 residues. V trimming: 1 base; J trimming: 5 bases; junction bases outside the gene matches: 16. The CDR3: CASSQGGSSSGGRETQYF. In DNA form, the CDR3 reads TGTGCCAGCAGCCAAGGCGGGTCGTCTAGCGGCGGTCGGGAGACCCAGTACTTC.

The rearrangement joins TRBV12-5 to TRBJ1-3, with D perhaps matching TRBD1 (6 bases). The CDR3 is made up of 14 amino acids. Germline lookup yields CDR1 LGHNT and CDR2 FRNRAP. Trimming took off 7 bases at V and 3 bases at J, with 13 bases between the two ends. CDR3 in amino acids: CASAGVEFGNTIYF. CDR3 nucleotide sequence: TGTGCTAGTGCAGGGGTTGAGTTTGGAAACACCATATATTTT.

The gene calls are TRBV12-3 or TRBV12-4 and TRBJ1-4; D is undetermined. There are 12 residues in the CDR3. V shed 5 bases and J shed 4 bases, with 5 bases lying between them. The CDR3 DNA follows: TGTGCCAGCAGTCCCTATAATGAAAAACTGTTTTTT. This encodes CASSPYNEKLFF.

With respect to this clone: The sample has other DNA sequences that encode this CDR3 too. In DNA form, the CDR3 reads TGCGCCAGCAGCTTACGACAGGGGCTTAACACTGAAGCTTTCTTT. It is translated as CASSLRQGLNTEAFF. This chain connects TRBV5-1 to TRBJ1-1; 8 positions agree with TRBD1. Germline V gene lookup returns CDR1 SGHRS and CDR2 YFSETQ. The CDR3 runs to 15 residues. V was clipped by 2 bases and J by 2 bases; unmatched bases: 5. Variable domain in full (rest from reference TRBV5-1 and TRBJ1-1): KAGVTQTPRYLIKTRGQQVTLSCSPISGHRSVSWYQQTPGQGLQFLFEYFSETQRNKGNFPGRFSGRQFSNSRSEMNVSTLELGDSALYLCASSLRQGLNTEAFFGQGTRLTVV.

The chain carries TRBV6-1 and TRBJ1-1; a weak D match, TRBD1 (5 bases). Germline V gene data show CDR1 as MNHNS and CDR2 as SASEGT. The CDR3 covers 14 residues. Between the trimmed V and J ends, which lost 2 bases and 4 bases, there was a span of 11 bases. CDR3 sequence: CASSEHRTVTEAFF. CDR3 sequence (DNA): TGTGCCAGCAGTGAACACAGGACCGTCACTGAAGCTTTCTTT.

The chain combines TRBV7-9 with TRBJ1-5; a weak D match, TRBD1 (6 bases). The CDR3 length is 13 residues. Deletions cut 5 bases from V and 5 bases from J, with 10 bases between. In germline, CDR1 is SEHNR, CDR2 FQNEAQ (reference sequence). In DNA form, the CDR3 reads TGTGCCAGCAGCCCGGCAGGGGATCAGCCCCAGCATTTT. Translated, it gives CASSPAGDQPQHF.

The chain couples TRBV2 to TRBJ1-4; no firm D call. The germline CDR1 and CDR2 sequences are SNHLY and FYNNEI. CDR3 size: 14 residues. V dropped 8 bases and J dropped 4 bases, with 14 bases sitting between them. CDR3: CASRTVGRNEKLFF. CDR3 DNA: TGTGCCAGCCGTACTGTTGGGCGTAATGAAAAACTGTTTTTT.

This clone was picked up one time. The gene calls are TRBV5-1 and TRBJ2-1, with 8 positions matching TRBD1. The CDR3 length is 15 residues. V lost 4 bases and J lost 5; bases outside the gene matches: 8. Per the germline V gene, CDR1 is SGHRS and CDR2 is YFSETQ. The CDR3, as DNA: TGCGCCAGCAGCCCGGGACAGGCGATAAACAATGAGCAGTTCTTC. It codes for CASSPGQAINNEQFF.

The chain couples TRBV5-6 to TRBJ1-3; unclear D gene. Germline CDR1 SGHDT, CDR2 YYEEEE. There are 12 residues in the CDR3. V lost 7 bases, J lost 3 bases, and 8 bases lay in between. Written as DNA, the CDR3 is TGTGCCAGCGCGGAGAATGGAAACACCATATATTTT. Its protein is CASAENGNTIYF.

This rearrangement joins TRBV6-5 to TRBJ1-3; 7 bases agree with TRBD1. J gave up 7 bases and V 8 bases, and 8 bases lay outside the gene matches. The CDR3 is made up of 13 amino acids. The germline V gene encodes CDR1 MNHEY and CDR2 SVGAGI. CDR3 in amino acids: CASSSTGTNTIYF. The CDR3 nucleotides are TGTGCCAGCTCCTCGACAGGGACGAACACCATATATTTT.

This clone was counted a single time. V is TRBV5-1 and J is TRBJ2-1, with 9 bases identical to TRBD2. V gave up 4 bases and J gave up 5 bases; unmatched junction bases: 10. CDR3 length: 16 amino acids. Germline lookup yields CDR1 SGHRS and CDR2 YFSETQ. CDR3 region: CASSLLRLADDNEQFF. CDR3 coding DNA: TGCGCCAGCAGCCTTCTAAGACTAGCGGATGACAATGAGCAGTTCTTC.

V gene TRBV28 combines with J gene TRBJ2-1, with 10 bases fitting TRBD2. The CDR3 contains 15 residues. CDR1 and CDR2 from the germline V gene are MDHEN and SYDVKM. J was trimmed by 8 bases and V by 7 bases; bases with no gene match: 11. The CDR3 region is CASTARRLAGYEQFF. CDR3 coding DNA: TGTGCCAGCACTGCACGAAGACTAGCGGGCTATGAGCAGTTCTTC.

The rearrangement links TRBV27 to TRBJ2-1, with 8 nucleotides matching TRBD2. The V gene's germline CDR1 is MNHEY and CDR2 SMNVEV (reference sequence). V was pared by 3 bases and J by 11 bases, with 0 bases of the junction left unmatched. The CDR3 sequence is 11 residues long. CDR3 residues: CASSFSGKQFF. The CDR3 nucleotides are TGTGCCAGCAGTTTTAGCGGGAAGCAGTTCTTC.

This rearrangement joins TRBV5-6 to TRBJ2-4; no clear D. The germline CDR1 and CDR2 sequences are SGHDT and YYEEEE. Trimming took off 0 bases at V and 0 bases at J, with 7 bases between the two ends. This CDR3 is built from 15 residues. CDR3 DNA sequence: TGTGCCAGCAGCTTGGACAGTTTAGCCAAAAACATTCAGTACTTC. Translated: CASSLDSLAKNIQYF.

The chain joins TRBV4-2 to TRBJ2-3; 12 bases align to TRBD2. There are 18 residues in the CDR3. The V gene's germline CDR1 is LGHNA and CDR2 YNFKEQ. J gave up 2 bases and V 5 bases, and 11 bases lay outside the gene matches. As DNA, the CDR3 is TGTGCCAGCAGCTTTGGCGAACTAGCGGGAGGTCCCACAGATACGCAGTATTTT. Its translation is CASSFGELAGGPTDTQYF.

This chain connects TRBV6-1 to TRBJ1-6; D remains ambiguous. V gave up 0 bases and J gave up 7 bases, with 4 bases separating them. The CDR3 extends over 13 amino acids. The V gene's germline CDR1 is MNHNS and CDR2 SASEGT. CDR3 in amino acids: CASSEAPNSPLHF. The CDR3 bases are TGTGCCAGCAGTGAAGCTCCGAATTCACCCCTCCACTTT.

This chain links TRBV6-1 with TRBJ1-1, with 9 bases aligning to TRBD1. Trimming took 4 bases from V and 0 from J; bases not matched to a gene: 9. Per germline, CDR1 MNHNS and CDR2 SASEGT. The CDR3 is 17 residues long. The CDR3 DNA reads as TGTGCCAGCAGTGCCTGGACAGGGGTCTCGGTGAACACTGAAGCTTTCTTT. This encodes CASSAWTGVSVNTEAFF.

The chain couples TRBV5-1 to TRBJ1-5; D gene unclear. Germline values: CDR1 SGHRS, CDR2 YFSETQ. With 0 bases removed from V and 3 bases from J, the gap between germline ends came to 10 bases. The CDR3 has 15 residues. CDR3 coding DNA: TGCGCCAGCAGCTTGGACTCTGCTAACAATCAGCCCCAGCATTTT. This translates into CASSLDSANNQPQHF.

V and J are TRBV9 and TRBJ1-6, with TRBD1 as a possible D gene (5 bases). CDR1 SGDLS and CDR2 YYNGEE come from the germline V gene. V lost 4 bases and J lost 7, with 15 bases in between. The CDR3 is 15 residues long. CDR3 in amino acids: CASSKTTGGNSPLHF. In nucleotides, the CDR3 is TGTGCCAGCAGCAAGACTACAGGAGGGAATTCACCCCTCCACTTT.